This entry is about one TCR beta chain. Its specificity is unknown. Autoimmune disease history or systemic immunosuppression excluded patients. These data are taken from a study of OX40 agonist ivuxolimab in advanced cancers. About the study: Three patients, one with hepatocellular carcinoma and two with cutaneous melanoma, responded partially.

Study-wide points: Relative to CD4+ cells, CD8+ T cells on average had more expanded clones.

Only in-frame clones appear in the TCRdb table, and some are missing; sequencing was by immunoSEQ multiplex PCR. The table shows roughly 76,000 clones, with around 86% occurring only once. The material sequenced was CD4+ or CD8+ T cells sorted from blood, taken in a trial of the OX40 agonist ivuxolimab. The receptor comes from an adult with an advanced solid tumor such as melanoma, head and neck, liver or kidney cancer.

The CDR3: CASSLLTGFVSGNTIYF. As DNA, the CDR3 is TGTGCCAGCAGTTTATTGACAGGATTCGTCTCTGGAAACACCATATATTTT. The rearrangement links TRBV28 to TRBJ1-3; D is possibly TRBD1 (6 bases). The germline CDR1 and CDR2 sequences are MDHEN and SYDVKM. The V and J ends lost 1 base and 0 bases respectively, with 13 bases between them. This CDR3 contains 17 residues.